The TCR beta chain under discussion was sequenced for a study of blood T cell repertoires in COVID-19. This table comes from immunoSEQ multiplex PCR, and its TCRdb copy is limited to in-frame clones, with some not included. This sample has tens of thousands of clones, with 65% to 90% found just once. This clone appeared a few times. This CDR3 comprises 15 residues. Trimming took off 3 bases at V and 3 bases at J, with 14 bases between the two ends. Germline V gives CDR1 SEHNR, CDR2 FQNEAQ (reference sequence). Sequences were obtained from peripheral blood. The receptor was isolated from a man aged 45-65 years with COVID-19, enrolled during active disease. The gene calls are TRBV7-9 and TRBJ1-2; D is perhaps TRBD1 (6 bases). The CDR3 region has the DNA TGTGCCAGCAGCTTTGAGGCAGGGGTGGACTATGGCTACACCTTC. Translating gives CASSFEAGVDYGYTF.